These 32 T cell receptor beta chains came from one sample sequenced in a study of blood T cell repertoires in COVID-19. Assay used: immunoSEQ multiplex PCR; TCRdb lists only in-frame clones, some missing. The sample lists approximately 290,000 clones, roughly 90% occurring once. The sequenced material came from peripheral blood. The receptors shown here come from a woman younger than 45 with COVID-19, enrolled during active disease.

The chain joins TRBV21-1 to TRBJ2-2; TRBD1, as called in the table, went unchecked against the DNA. TRBV21-1 is flagged as a pseudogene. The CDR3 runs to 14 residues. The CDR3 DNA reads as TGTGCCAGCAGCATAAAGCAGGGTTCCGGGGAGCTGTTTTTT. It codes for CASSIKQGSGELFF.

The chain has TRBV18 and TRBJ2-7; D not resolved. In germline, CDR1 is KGHSH, CDR2 LQKENI. V was trimmed by 6 bases and J by 5 bases, leaving 14 bases between them. The CDR3 is 13 residues long. CDR3 residues: CASSDSRPNEQYF. The CDR3 bases are TGTGCCAGCTCCGACTCAAGACCGAACGAGCAGTACTTC.

This clone has only a few counts. The chain couples TRBV19 to TRBJ1-1; maybe TRBD1 (5 bases). Per germline, CDR1 LNHDA and CDR2 SQIVND (reference sequence). V was pared by 4 bases and J by 2 bases, with 14 bases between. This CDR3 has 15 residues. CDR3 loop: CASSTPSQGNTEAFF. The CDR3 nucleotides are TGTGCCAGTAGTACTCCGAGTCAGGGAAACACTGAAGCTTTCTTT. Full variable domain (outside the CDR3, taken from reference TRBV19 and TRBJ1-1): DGGITQSPKYLFRKEGQNVTLSCEQNLNHDAMYWYRQDPGQGLRLIYYSQIVNDFQKGDIAEGYSVSREKKESFPLTVTSAQKNPTAFYLCASSTPSQGNTEAFFGQGTRLTVV.

V usage is TRBV19 and J usage is TRBJ1-6; TRBD1 matches 8 bases. Germline V lookup: CDR1 LNHDA, CDR2 SQIVND (reference sequence). With V trimmed by 5 bases and J by 9 bases, 3 bases remained unmatched. There are 13 residues in the CDR3. CDR3 bases: TGTGCCAGTAGTGCAGGGGGCGGTTCACCCCTCCACTTT. This translates into CASSAGGGSPLHF. Based on the CDR3 plus reference TRBV19 and TRBJ1-6, the full variable domain is DGGITQSPKYLFRKEGQNVTLSCEQNLNHDAMYWYRQDPGQGLRLIYYSQIVNDFQKGDIAEGYSVSREKKESFPLTVTSAQKNPTAFYLCASSAGGGSPLHFGNGTRLTVT.

The chain joins TRBV2 to TRBJ2-7; 10 bases agree with TRBD2. Germline V gene data show CDR1 as SNHLY and CDR2 as FYNNEI. The CDR3 length is 18 residues. Unmatched junction bases numbered 17, after V lost 7 bases and J lost 2 bases. The CDR3 reads CASNPGGSSGGSPYEQYF. The CDR3 DNA follows: TGTGCCAGCAATCCTGGAGGGAGTAGCGGGGGGTCCCCCTACGAGCAGTACTTC.

V usage is TRBV5-6 and J usage is TRBJ2-1; weak D call: TRBD2 (6 bases). This CDR3 is 12 amino acids long. Trimming pared 0 bases from V and 9 bases from J, leaving 7 bases between. In germline, CDR1 is SGHDT, CDR2 YYEEEE. DNA of the CDR3: TGTGCCAGCAGCTTGGCGGAGGGTGAGCAGTTCTTC. Its protein is CASSLAEGEQFF.

This clone came up once. This rearrangement joins TRBV5-5 to TRBJ2-1; 9 nucleotides align to TRBD1. The ends lost 4 bases at V and 3 bases at J; junction bases unmatched: 8. Per germline, CDR1 SGHKS and CDR2 YYEKEE (reference sequence). This CDR3 comprises 16 residues. In DNA, the CDR3 is TGTGCCAGCAGCCTCGGGGGGACAGGGTACTACAATGAGCAGTTCTTC. Protein sequence: CASSLGGTGYYNEQFF.

The chain is built from TRBV11-2 and TRBJ2-4; D is ambiguous. CDR3 length equals 13 residues. The V gene lost 0 bases and the J gene lost 16 bases, with 16 bases spanning the gap. Germline loops: CDR1 SGHAT, CDR2 FQNNGV. This chain's CDR3 is CASSLDFAASTYF. The CDR3, as DNA: TGTGCCAGCAGCTTAGACTTTGCCGCGTCCACTTACTTC.

V and J are TRBV27 and TRBJ1-2; D is possibly TRBD1 (6 bases). Germline values: CDR1 MNHEY, CDR2 SMNVEV (reference sequence). This CDR3 region has 14 residues. V was pared by 4 bases and J by 4 bases, with 13 bases between. The CDR3 sequence is CASSSQDSLYGYTF. Here the CDR3 DNA reads TGTGCCAGCAGTTCCCAGGACAGCCTCTATGGCTACACCTTC.

The chain links TRBV19 to TRBJ1-1, with D perhaps matching TRBD1 (6 bases). CDR1 LNHDA and CDR2 SQIVND come from the germline V gene (reference sequence). Trimming pared 1 base from V and 2 bases from J, leaving 11 bases between. The CDR3 contains 15 residues. CDR3 protein: CASSIGRGANTEAFF. For the CDR3, the DNA is TGTGCCAGTAGTATAGGGCGGGGGGCAAACACTGAAGCTTTCTTT.

The chain has TRBV25-1 and TRBJ2-2; D is perhaps TRBD2 (6 bases). Germline loops: CDR1 MGHDK, CDR2 SYGVNS. The germline V and J ends were trimmed by 7 bases and 5 bases, with 14 bases remaining between them. The CDR3 extends over 14 amino acids. CDR3 sequence: CASMGLTVTGELFF. CDR3 sequence (DNA): TGTGCCAGCATGGGACTGACGGTGACCGGGGAGCTGTTTTTT.

The rearrangement links TRBV11-2 to TRBJ2-5; possibly TRBD1 for D (5 bases). Per germline, CDR1 SGHAT and CDR2 FQNNGV. The V gene lost 1 base and the J gene lost 2 bases, with 11 bases spanning the gap. This CDR3 is built from 15 residues. The CDR3 region is CASSLGTGPQETQYF. In DNA, the CDR3 is TGTGCCAGCAGCTTAGGTACAGGACCGCAAGAGACCCAGTACTTC.

This sequence joins TRBV4-1 and TRBJ1-5; no firm D call. This CDR3 has 15 residues. Germline CDR1 and CDR2: MGHRA and YSYEKL. V shed 0 bases and J shed 6 bases, with 12 bases lying between them. CDR3 DNA: TGCGCCAGCAGCCAAGATCCCCGGGGTGGTCAGCCCCAGCATTTT. Protein: CASSQDPRGGQPQHF.

The CDR3 DNA follows: TGTGCCACCAGCTTTCCCCTGTTAGCGGGGGGGAGCACAGATACGCAGTATTTT. Protein: CATSFPLLAGGSTDTQYF. The chain recombines TRBV15 with TRBJ2-3, with 11 bases fitting TRBD2. The CDR3 length is 18 residues. The ends lost 5 bases at V and 0 bases at J; junction bases unmatched: 10. CDR1 and CDR2 from the germline V gene are LNHNV and YYDKDF (reference sequence).

V gene TRBV7-2 combines with J gene TRBJ2-5; 7 bases line up with TRBD1. Trimming removed 3 bases from V and 4 bases from J; junction bases left unmatched: 14. The CDR3 runs to 17 residues. The germline gives CDR1 SGHTA, CDR2 FQGNSA. In DNA, the CDR3 is TGTGCCAGCAGCTTCGCAGGAACACAGGGGTGGGGAGAGACCCAGTACTTC. Translating gives CASSFAGTQGWGETQYF.

This clone showed up just once. The V gene is TRBV18, the J gene TRBJ1-2; D is uncertain. The CDR3 length is 13 residues. CDR1 KGHSH and CDR2 LQKENI come from the germline V gene. V lost 8 bases and J 10 bases, leaving 20 bases between the germline ends. The CDR3: CASRPTDGLLYTF. In DNA, the CDR3 is TGTGCCAGCCGCCCCACGGATGGGCTTCTCTACACCTTC.

The chain joins TRBV27 to TRBJ2-1; D possibly corresponds to TRBD1 (5 bases). CDR3 length equals 14 residues. Trimming pared 2 bases from V and 0 bases from J, leaving 5 bases between. The germline gives CDR1 MNHEY, CDR2 SMNVEV (reference sequence). CDR3 DNA: TGTGCCAGCAGTTTACAGGGCTCCTACAATGAGCAGTTCTTC. Its translation is CASSLQGSYNEQFF.

CDR3 protein: CASSRESKETQYF. For the CDR3, the DNA is TGTGCCAGCAGCCGGGAGTCTAAAGAGACCCAGTACTTC. The chain uses TRBV14 and TRBJ2-5; the D gene is possibly TRBD2 (5 bases). The V end lost 4 bases, the J end lost 3 bases, and 9 bases lay between the germline ends. CDR3 size: 13 residues. Per germline, CDR1 SGHDN and CDR2 FVKESK.

V usage is TRBV29-1 and J usage is TRBJ1-4; D perhaps matches TRBD1 (5 bases). Trimming left V 7 bases short and J 12 bases short, with 15 bases between. Germline CDR1 reads SQVTM; CDR2 reads ANQGSEA. CDR3 length: 11 residues. The CDR3 here is CSAARADELFF. The DNA of the CDR3 is TGCAGCGCTGCCAGGGCTGACGAACTGTTTTTT.

The genes are TRBV28 and TRBJ1-5; 7 bases fit TRBD1. The germline V gene has CDR1 MDHEN and CDR2 SYDVKM. V gave up 4 bases and J gave up 2 bases; unmatched junction bases: 5. This CDR3 has 15 residues. The CDR3 spells CASSYYRGGNQPQHF. The CDR3 DNA reads TGTGCCAGCAGTTACTACAGGGGCGGCAATCAGCCCCAGCATTTT.

The chain has TRBV2 and TRBJ2-3; 13 bases match TRBD2. This CDR3 region has 17 residues. Looked up from germline, CDR1 is SNHLY and CDR2 is FYNNEI. Losses at the gene ends were 3 bases for V and 4 bases for J; bases not matched to a gene: 7. In DNA, the CDR3 is TGTGCCAGCAGTGAGGGAACTAGCGGGGGGGCCCCAGATACGCAGTATTTT. Its protein is CASSEGTSGGAPDTQYF.

The V and J genes are TRBV27 and TRBJ1-3; TRBD1 matches 7 bases. This CDR3 has 17 residues. Germline CDR1 and CDR2: MNHEY and SMNVEV (reference sequence). V was pared by 2 bases and J by 2 bases, with 9 bases of the junction left unmatched. The CDR3 nucleotides read TGTGCCAGCAGTTTAGGGGAACAGGGGCCCCCTGGAAACACCATATATTTT. Translated, it gives CASSLGEQGPPGNTIYF.

The chain combines TRBV5-4 with TRBJ1-1; D gene unclear. Germline V gives CDR1 SGHNT, CDR2 YYREEE (reference sequence). The CDR3 extends over 13 amino acids. V lost 3 bases to trimming and J lost 3 bases, with 9 bases between them. CDR3 region: CASSSGRDTEAFF. As DNA, the CDR3 is TGTGCCAGCAGCTCGGGAAGGGACACTGAAGCTTTCTTT.

This clone occurred once. The rearrangement uses TRBV13 and TRBJ2-2, with D tentatively TRBD2 (5 bases). This CDR3 spans 17 amino acids. Germline V gene sequence: CDR1 PRHDT, CDR2 FYEKMQ (reference sequence). Trimming left V 2 bases short and J 4 bases short, with 17 bases between. The CDR3 DNA reads TGTGCCAGCAGCTTAAGGATGGTAGCGCTAACCACCGGGGAGCTGTTTTTT. Translating gives CASSLRMVALTTGELFF.

The chain is built from TRBV6-6 and TRBJ2-1, with D hard to call. In germline, CDR1 is MNHNY, CDR2 SVGAGI (reference sequence). The CDR3 covers 12 residues. The ends were cut back, 5 bases at V and 10 bases at J, with 12 bases in the middle. CDR3 residues: CASSPGSGEQFF. The CDR3, as DNA: TGTGCCAGCAGTCCAGGCAGTGGAGAGCAGTTCTTC.

The V call is TRBV4-1, the J call TRBJ2-3; D ambiguous. The CDR3 is made up of 12 amino acids. The germline gives CDR1 MGHRA, CDR2 YSYEKL. Between the trimmed V and J ends, which lost 4 bases and 2 bases, there was a span of 4 bases. The CDR3 protein is CASSPNTDTQYF. In DNA form, the CDR3 reads TGCGCCAGCAGCCCCAACACAGATACGCAGTATTTT.

The chain couples TRBV27 to TRBJ1-5; TRBD1 matches 12 bases. V gave up 9 bases and J gave up 0 bases; unmatched junction bases: 6. The CDR3 covers 16 residues. CDR1 MNHEY and CDR2 SMNVEV come from the germline V gene (reference sequence). The CDR3 reads CARSGQGAHSNQPQHF. The DNA of the CDR3 is TGTGCCAGGTCGGGACAGGGGGCCCATAGCAATCAGCCCCAGCATTTT.

The gene calls are TRBV5-1 and TRBJ2-1; 8 bases match TRBD2. V was pared by 0 bases and J by 8 bases, with 10 bases of the junction left unmatched. This CDR3 contains 16 residues. CDR1 and CDR2 from the germline V gene are SGHRS and YFSETQ. The CDR3 sequence: CASSLGDSGVVYEQFF. The CDR3 nucleotides are TGCGCCAGCAGCTTGGGGGATAGCGGGGTAGTGTATGAGCAGTTCTTC.

This clone was seen a handful of times. V and J are TRBV5-4 and TRBJ2-7; the D gene is possibly TRBD1 (8 bases). The V end was cut by 4 bases, the J end by 4 bases, with 18 bases between. Germline V lookup: CDR1 SGHNT, CDR2 YYREEE (reference sequence). The CDR3 sequence is 15 residues long. CDR3 sequence reads: CASSTPLQGGYEQYF. The CDR3, as DNA: TGTGCCAGCAGCACCCCTCTACAGGGGGGGTACGAGCAGTACTTC. The complete variable domain, with remaining parts taken from reference TRBV5-4 and TRBJ2-7, reads ETGVTQSPTHLIKTRGQQVTLRCSSQSGHNTVSWYQQALGQGPQFIFQYYREEENGRGNFPPRFSGLQFPNYSSELNVNALELDDSALYLCASSTPLQGGYEQYFGPGTRLTVT.

The DNA of the CDR3 is TGTGCCAGCAGTGCTCGGACAGCTATGAACACTGAAGCTTTCTTT. Its translation: CASSARTAMNTEAFF. The chain carries TRBV25-1 and TRBJ1-1, with TRBD1 as a possible D gene (6 bases). This CDR3 spans 15 amino acids. CDR1 is MGHDK and CDR2 is SYGVNS in the germline V gene. V was trimmed by 4 bases and J by 0 bases, leaving 12 bases between them.

The chain joins TRBV5-1 to TRBJ2-3; TRBD2 matches at 10 bases. Germline CDR1 and CDR2: SGHRS and YFSETQ. Unmatched junction bases numbered 14, after V lost 7 bases and J lost 6 bases. The CDR3 is 16 amino acids. CDR3 nucleotides: TGCGCCAGCGGGGCTAGCGGGGGCCCCGGGATGGATACGCAGTATTTT. Its translation is CASGASGGPGMDTQYF.

This clone was seen once. The chain couples TRBV7-8 to TRBJ2-7, with D perhaps matching TRBD1 (5 bases). The CDR3 runs to 15 residues. Germline V gene sequence: CDR1 SGHVS, CDR2 FQNEAQ. Between the trimmed V and J ends, which lost 3 bases and 2 bases, there was a span of 14 bases. CDR3 sequence reads: CASSLSTVATYEQYF. The CDR3 DNA reads TGTGCCAGCAGCTTGTCGACAGTTGCCACCTACGAGCAGTACTTC.